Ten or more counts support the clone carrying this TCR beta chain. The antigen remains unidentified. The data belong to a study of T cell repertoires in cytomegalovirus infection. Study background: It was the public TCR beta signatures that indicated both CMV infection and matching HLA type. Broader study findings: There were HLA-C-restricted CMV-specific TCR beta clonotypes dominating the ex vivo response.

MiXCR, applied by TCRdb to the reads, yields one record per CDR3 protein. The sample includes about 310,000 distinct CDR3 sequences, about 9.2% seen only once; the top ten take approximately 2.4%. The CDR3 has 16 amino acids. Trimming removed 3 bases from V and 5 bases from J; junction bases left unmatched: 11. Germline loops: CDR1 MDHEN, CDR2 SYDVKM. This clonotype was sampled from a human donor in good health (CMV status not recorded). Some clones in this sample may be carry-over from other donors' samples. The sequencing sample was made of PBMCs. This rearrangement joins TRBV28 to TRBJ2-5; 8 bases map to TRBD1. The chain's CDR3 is CASSFPRQGAGETQYF. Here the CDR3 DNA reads TGTGCCAGCAGTTTTCCTCGGCAGGGGGCCGGGGAGACCCAGTACTTC.